This is a list of T cell receptor beta chains from one sample in a study of OX40 agonist ivuxolimab in advanced cancers. TCRdb's copy holds only in-frame clones and misses some; the assay was immunoSEQ multiplex PCR. Among about 45,000 clones listed, roughly 80% were seen once. Here the sequenced sample was CD4+ or CD8+ T cells sorted from blood, taken in a trial of the OX40 agonist ivuxolimab. The source is an adult with an advanced solid tumor such as melanoma, head and neck, liver or kidney cancer. CDR3s include the opening cysteine and the closing phenylalanine or tryptophan. Fields, in order: V gene, CDR3 length, D gene, clone size, J gene, CDR3 protein, CDR3 DNA. The D gene is left open where the match is weak. Rows may omit the clone size; those that give it use once, few, many or a size class.

>TRBV20-1|11|.|.|TRBJ2-7
CKRDRRTSAPF
TGCAAAAGGGACAGGAGGACTAGCGCGCCCTTC
>TRBV6-9|15|.|.|TRBJ1-1
CASSSFGRLNTEAFF
TGTGCCAGCAGTTCTTTCGGCAGGTTAAACACTGAAGCTTTCTTT
>TRBV5-1|14|.|few|TRBJ2-5
CASSLAAGQETQYF
TGCGCCAGCAGCTTGGCGGCAGGTCAAGAGACCCAGTACTTC
>TRBV5-1|13|.|.|TRBJ2-7
CASSLEGPYEQYF
TGCGCCAGCAGCTTGGAAGGACCCTACGAGCAGTACTTC
>TRBV4-2|14|.|.|TRBJ2-2
CASSLPQEGGELFF
TGTGCCAGCAGCCTGCCACAAGAGGGCGGGGAGCTGTTTTTT
>TRBV30|12|.|.|TRBJ1-1
CACKRGNTEAFF
TGTGCCTGCAAACGGGGGAACACTGAAGCTTTCTTT
>TRBV19|15|.|.|TRBJ2-4
CASSPGRLAKNIQYF
TGTGCCAGTAGTCCGGGACGTTTAGCCAAAAACATTCAGTACTTC
>TRBV6-1|15|.|.|TRBJ2-7
CASRDRDGLRGEQYF
TGTGCCAGCAGGGACCGGGACGGGTTAAGGGGCGAGCAGTACTTC
>TRBV11-1|17|TRBD1|.|TRBJ1-1
CASSSVPGQGWATEAFF
TGTGCCAGCAGCTCCGTCCCGGGACAGGGATGGGCCACTGAAGCTTTCTTT
>TRBV11-2|14|TRBD1|.|TRBJ1-1
CASSYRTGGTEAFF
TGTGCCAGCAGCTACCGTACAGGGGGGACTGAAGCTTTCTTT
>TRBV7-7|14|.|once|TRBJ2-2
CASSLEGSTGELFF
TGTGCTAGCAGCTTAGAGGGCTCCACCGGGGAGCTGTTTTTT
>TRBV2|12|.|.|TRBJ2-1
CASSTTSGEQFF
TGTGCCAGCAGTACCACGAGCGGTGAGCAGTTCTTC
>TRBV5-6|16|.|.|TRBJ2-3
CASSLWGQGRPDTQYF
TGTGCCAGCAGCTTGTGGGGGCAGGGGCGGCCAGATACGCAGTATTTT
>TRBV7-9|12|.|once|TRBJ1-1
CASSLEVTEAFF
TGTGCCAGCAGCTTAGAGGTCACTGAAGCTTTCTTT
>TRBV5-4|13|.|.|TRBJ2-5
CASSQGSEETQYF
TGTGCCAGCAGCCAGGGGTCCGAGGAGACCCAGTACTTC
>TRBV6-5|15|.|.|TRBJ1-2
CASSYAPTGVRGYTF
TGTGCCAGCAGTTACGCGCCCACGGGGGTGAGAGGCTACACCTTC
>TRBV28|16|.|once|TRBJ1-1
CASSRLGGMGNTEAFF
TGTGCCAGCAGCCGACTCGGGGGCATGGGGAACACTGAAGCTTTCTTT
>TRBV4-1|16|.|.|TRBJ1-1
CASSLPRGGGPPGAFF
TGCGCCAGCAGCCTCCCGCGTGGGGGGGGTCCTCCCGGGGCTTTCTTT
>TRBV15|15|.|.|TRBJ2-5
CATSRVAVTRETQYF
TGTGCCACCAGCAGAGTAGCGGTCACTAGGGAGACCCAGTACTTC
>TRBV18|15|TRBD2|.|TRBJ2-7
CASSPPRGEGDEQYF
TGTGCCAGCTCACCACCCCGGGGGGAGGGCGACGAGCAGTACTTC